This is a list of T cell receptor beta chains from one sample in a study of response to subunit inactivated influenza vaccine. TCRdb re-called the RT-PCR reads with MiXCR, one entry per CDR3 protein. This sample has about 800,000 distinct CDR3 sequences; around 20% occur once, and the top ten carry roughly 10%. This specimen was PBMCs from blood, taken around 5 days after vaccination. The receptors stem from a man between 50 and 59 years old who received an inactivated influenza vaccine. CDR3s leave out the opening cysteine and the closing phenylalanine or tryptophan. A D gene is named only where the DNA matches it firmly.

V: TRBV29-1; J: TRBJ2-7; D: .; CDR3: SVEVGSSYEQY
V: TRBV4-3; J: TRBJ2-5; D: .; CDR3: ASSQGAKEQETQY
V: TRBV27; J: TRBJ2-3; D: .; CDR3: ASSTLREGTDTQY
V: TRBV20-1; J: TRBJ2-1; D: TRBD2; CDR3: SARDIRGSGRALNEQF
V: TRBV10-3; J: TRBJ2-5; D: .; CDR3: AISEPSRGAHETQY
V: TRBV11-2; J: TRBJ1-2; D: .; CDR3: ASSFRSPYGYT
V: TRBV4-2; J: TRBJ2-7; D: TRBD2; CDR3: ASSQATSGAYEQY
V: TRBV6-1; J: TRBJ2-3; D: .; CDR3: ASTLSRRGSTDTQY
V: TRBV7-2; J: TRBJ2-1; D: .; CDR3: ASRRPGGGMDEQF
V: TRBV10-1; J: TRBJ2-1; D: .; CDR3: ASNDRTVYNEQF
V: TRBV7-9; J: TRBJ2-1; D: .; CDR3: ASIPGTTYNEQF
V: TRBV6-5; J: TRBJ2-1; D: TRBD2; CDR3: ASSYSRASGRGGAGEQF
V: TRBV5-1; J: TRBJ2-7; D: TRBD2; CDR3: ASSSRTSVYEQY
V: TRBV7-2; J: TRBJ2-1; D: TRBD2; CDR3: ASSRTGTTYNEQF
V: TRBV2; J: TRBJ2-5; D: .; CDR3: ASSDGPRQETQY
V: TRBV15; J: TRBJ1-1; D: TRBD1; CDR3: ATSYRQGSTEAF
V: TRBV29-1; J: TRBJ2-7; D: TRBD2; CDR3: SVEGTSGSKIYEQY
V: TRBV29-1; J: TRBJ2-5; D: TRBD1; CDR3: SVNPGTGEETQY
V: TRBV6-2/TRBV6-3; J: TRBJ1-1; D: .; CDR3: ASSPVTRAVTEAF
V: TRBV7-2; J: TRBJ1-1; D: .; CDR3: ASSLYPSNTEAF
V: TRBV20-1; J: TRBJ2-1; D: TRBD1; CDR3: SASGRTGAPEQF
V: TRBV10-3; J: TRBJ2-3; D: TRBD2; CDR3: AISETPAGGSTDTQY
V: TRBV12-3/TRBV12-4; J: TRBJ2-5; D: .; CDR3: ASSRVPTPQETQY
V: TRBV29-1; J: TRBJ2-5; D: TRBD1; CDR3: SGTGTIQETQY
V: TRBV7-2; J: TRBJ2-3; D: TRBD2; CDR3: ASSFSGGIPDTQY
V: TRBV15; J: TRBJ2-5; D: .; CDR3: ATSNFQETQY
V: TRBV20-1; J: TRBJ2-5; D: .; CDR3: SARDHRLSETQY
V: TRBV6-2/TRBV6-3; J: TRBJ2-1; D: TRBD1; CDR3: ASSRAGGHEQF
V: TRBV6-2/TRBV6-3; J: TRBJ2-3; D: .; CDR3: ASSYDRSTDTQY
V: TRBV7-2; J: TRBJ2-7; D: .; CDR3: ASSAIWGPYEQY
V: TRBV4-1; J: TRBJ1-6; D: .; CDR3: ASSQGPRNSPLH
V: TRBV4-3; J: TRBJ2-2; D: .; CDR3: ASSQEVGARGTGELF